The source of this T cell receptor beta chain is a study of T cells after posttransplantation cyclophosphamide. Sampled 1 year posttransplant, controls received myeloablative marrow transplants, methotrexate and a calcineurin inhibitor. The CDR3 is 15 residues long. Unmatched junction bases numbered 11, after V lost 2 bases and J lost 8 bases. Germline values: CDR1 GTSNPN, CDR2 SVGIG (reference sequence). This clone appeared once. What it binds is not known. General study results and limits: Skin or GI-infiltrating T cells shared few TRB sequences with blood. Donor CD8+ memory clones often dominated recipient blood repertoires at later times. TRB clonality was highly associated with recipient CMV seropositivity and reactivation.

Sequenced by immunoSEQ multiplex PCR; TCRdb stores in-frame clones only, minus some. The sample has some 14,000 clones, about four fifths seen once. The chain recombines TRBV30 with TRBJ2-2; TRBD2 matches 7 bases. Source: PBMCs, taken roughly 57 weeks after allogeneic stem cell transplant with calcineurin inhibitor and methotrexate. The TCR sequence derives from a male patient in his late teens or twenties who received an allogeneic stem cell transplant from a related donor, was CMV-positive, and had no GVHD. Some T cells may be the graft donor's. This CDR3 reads CAWSIAGQLIGELFF. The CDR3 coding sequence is TGTGCCTGGAGTATAGCGGGCCAGCTAATAGGGGAGCTGTTTTTT.